This entry is about one TCR beta chain. This entry comes from a study of blood T cell repertoires in COVID-19. Produced via immunoSEQ multiplex PCR; TCRdb's table is partial and in-frame only. This repertoire shows 200,000 to 300,000 clones, approximately 81% found once; its top ten account for 4.2%. Trimming cost V 6 bases and J 3 bases, with 29 bases left between them. The CDR3 length is 19 residues. In germline, CDR1 is MDHEN, CDR2 SYDVKM. Sequences were obtained from peripheral blood. The chain links TRBV28 to TRBJ1-2; unclear D gene. The sequence derives from a man aged 55 to 70 with acute or convalescent COVID-19. Here the CDR3 reads CASSLGGTSSHSTHYGYTF. For the CDR3, the DNA is TGTGCCAGCAGCCTGGGAGGAACTAGTTCCCACAGTACCCACTATGGCTACACCTTC.